The present T cell receptor (beta chain) was sequenced within a study of cytomegalovirus exposure and HLA in healthy donors. This clone turned up a few times. Its antigen remains unidentified. The study, taken as a whole, reports: The study designated over 150 TCR beta chains cytomegalovirus-associated.

Sequencing used immunoSEQ multiplex PCR; TCRdb keeps in-frame clones, though not all of them. Here the sample spans more than 250,000 clones, 87% being singletons. V dropped 7 bases and J dropped 8 bases, with 17 bases sitting between them. The CDR3 sequence is 12 residues long. Germline CDR1 reads SQVTM; CDR2 reads ANQGSEA. The chain combines TRBV29-1 with TRBJ1-2; D may be TRBD1 (6 bases). The receptor comes from a woman younger than 45 in good health and CMV-seropositive. The source material was PBMCs. CDR3 residues: CSALDSWLGYTF. In DNA form, the CDR3 reads TGCAGCGCCCTGGACAGCTGGTTGGGCTACACCTTC.